These T cell receptor beta chains were read from a single sample in a study of blood T cell repertoires in COVID-19. TCRdb's copy holds only in-frame clones and misses some; the assay was immunoSEQ multiplex PCR. The sample includes approximately 530,000 clones, around nine tenths of them seen just once. The sequencing sample was made of peripheral blood. These receptors all stem from a woman aged 45-60 years with COVID-19, enrolled during active disease. CDR3s include the opening cysteine and the closing phenylalanine or tryptophan. The D gene is left open where the match is weak. The size of a clone is reported for some rows only, either as once, few or many, or as a class for expanded clones.

>TRBJ2-7|TRBV11-2|-|-
CASSWGGGGAYEQYF
TGTGCCAGCAGCTGGGGAGGAGGGGGGGCCTACGAGCAGTACTTC
>TRBJ2-2|TRBV7-8|-|-
CASSLGGGTGELFF
TGTGCCAGCTCGTTGGGCGGAGGGACCGGGGAGCTGTTTTTT
>TRBJ1-2|TRBV15|-|-
CATSRPGDAHYGYTF
TGTGCCACCAGCAGACCAGGGGATGCGCACTATGGCTACACCTTC
>TRBJ1-1|TRBV18|few|TRBD1
CASSPLDRANTEAFF
TGTGCCAGCTCACCCCTTGACAGGGCGAACACTGAAGCTTTCTTT
>TRBJ2-6|TRBV5-4|-|-
CASSRTDSGANVLTF
TGTGCCAGCAGCCGGACAGACTCTGGGGCCAACGTCCTGACTTTC
>TRBJ1-1|TRBV7-9|-|-
CASSLGQNTEAFF
TGTGCCAGCAGCCTGGGACAGAACACTGAAGCTTTCTTT
>TRBJ1-2|TRBV13|-|-
CASSLVGLSYGYTF
TGTGCCAGCAGCTTGGTCGGTCTCTCCTATGGCTACACCTTC
>TRBJ1-2|TRBV6-2/TRBV6-3|-|-
CASSTTGLSFYGYTF
TGTGCCAGCAGTACCACAGGCCTCTCATTCTATGGCTACACCTTC
>TRBJ2-7|TRBV6-6|-|TRBD1
CASSRSPGQGAWEQYF
TGTGCCAGCAGTCGAAGTCCGGGACAGGGGGCTTGGGAGCAGTACTTC
>TRBJ2-2|TRBV7-9|-|TRBD1
CASSLTGGANTGELFF
TGTGCCAGCAGCCTGACAGGGGGCGCGAACACCGGGGAGCTGTTTTTT
>TRBJ1-1|TRBV24-1|-|TRBD1
CATSDTRTGSTEAFF
TGTGCCACCAGTGATACCCGGACAGGGAGCACTGAAGCTTTCTTT
>TRBJ1-1|TRBV19|-|-
CASVGGLGYTEAFF
TGTGCCAGTGTGGGCGGACTGGGGTACACTGAAGCTTTCTTT
>TRBJ1-6|TRBV6-1|-|-
CASSDPRGGGSPLHF
TGTGCCAGCAGTGATCCGCGGGGGGGCGGGTCACCCCTCCACTTT
>TRBJ2-5|TRBV10-3|-|-
CAISETQETQYF
TGTGCCATCAGTGAAACACAAGAGACCCAGTACTTC
>TRBJ1-6|TRBV2|-|TRBD1
CASSRDRVERLTGSYNSPLHF
TGTGCCAGCAGCCGGGACAGGGTCGAACGGCTAACAGGGTCCTATAATTCACCCCTCCACTTT
>TRBJ1-3|TRBV11-2|-|-
CASSRGEHYSGNTIYF
TGTGCCAGCAGCCGTGGAGAACACTACTCTGGAAACACCATATATTTT
>TRBJ1-6|TRBV3-1/TRBV3-2|-|-
CASSPSRRRENSPLHF
TGTGCCAGCAGCCCATCCAGGAGGCGGGAGAATTCACCCCTCCACTTT
>TRBJ2-7|TRBV15|-|TRBD1
CATSSSGQGIDEQYF
TGTGCCACCAGCTCGTCGGGACAGGGGATCGACGAGCAGTACTTC
>TRBJ2-2|TRBV6-5|-|TRBD1
CASWRQGNTGELFF
TGTGCCAGCTGGCGACAGGGGAACACCGGGGAGCTGTTTTTT
>TRBJ2-3|TRBV11-2|-|TRBD2
CASSPRQSTSGGVSDTQYF
TGTGCCAGCAGCCCGCGCCAGTCGACTAGCGGGGGGGTATCGGATACGCAGTATTTT